The T cell receptor beta chain under discussion was sequenced for a study of chemoradiotherapy in HPV16-positive cancers. The data were produced by immunoSEQ multiplex PCR, yet TCRdb's version contains in-frame clones alone and is incomplete. The data hold some 2,900 clones, with around 90% observed a single time. V was cut by 1 base and J by 0 bases, with 13 bases left in between. Per the germline V gene, CDR1 is LNHDA and CDR2 is SQIVND (reference sequence). The CDR3 totals 17 residues. Samples were taken several times over chemoradiotherapy. General study points: Better recurrence-free survival went with HPV-responsive T-cell expansion in HPV16-positive patients. Candidate HPV-specific clones and E7-related TCR motifs grew in tumor during treatment.

In regard to this clone: Its target is not known.

The sequencing here drew on tumor tissue, taken from a patient who underwent chemoradiotherapy. The sequence came from a human donor with HPV-associated anogenital cancer. The chain combines TRBV19 with TRBJ2-1; tentative D call: TRBD2 (5 bases). CDR3 DNA sequence: TGTGCCAGTAGTATAGCATTCCGGGGAAGCTCCTACAATGAGCAGTTCTTC. Translated: CASSIAFRGSSYNEQFF.